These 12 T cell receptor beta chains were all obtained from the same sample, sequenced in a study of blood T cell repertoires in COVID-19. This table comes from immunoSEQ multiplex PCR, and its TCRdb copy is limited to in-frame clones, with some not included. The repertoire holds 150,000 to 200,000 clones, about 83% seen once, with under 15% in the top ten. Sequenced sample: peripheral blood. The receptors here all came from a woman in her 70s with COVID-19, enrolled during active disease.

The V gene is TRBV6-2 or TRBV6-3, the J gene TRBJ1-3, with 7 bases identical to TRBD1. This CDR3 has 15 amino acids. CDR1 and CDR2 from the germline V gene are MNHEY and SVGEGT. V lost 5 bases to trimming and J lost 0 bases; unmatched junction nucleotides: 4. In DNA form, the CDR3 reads TGTGCCAGCAGTCGGGACAGCAACTCTGGAAACACCATATATTTT. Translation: CASSRDSNSGNTIYF.

CDR3 loop: CASSERGPDTEAFF. The DNA for the CDR3 is TGTGCCAGCAGCGAGAGGGGGCCGGACACTGAAGCTTTCTTT. The chain combines TRBV7-9 with TRBJ1-1; 7 nucleotides line up with TRBD1. V was pared by 5 bases and J by 3 bases, with 6 bases of the junction left unmatched. This CDR3 has 14 amino acids. Per the germline V gene, CDR1 is SEHNR and CDR2 is FQNEAQ (reference sequence).

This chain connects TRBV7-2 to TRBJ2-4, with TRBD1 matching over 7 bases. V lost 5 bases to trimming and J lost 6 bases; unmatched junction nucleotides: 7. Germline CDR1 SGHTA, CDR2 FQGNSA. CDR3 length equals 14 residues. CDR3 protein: CASSQTTGRNIQYF. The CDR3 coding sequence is TGTGCCAGCAGCCAAACGACAGGGAGAAACATTCAGTACTTC.

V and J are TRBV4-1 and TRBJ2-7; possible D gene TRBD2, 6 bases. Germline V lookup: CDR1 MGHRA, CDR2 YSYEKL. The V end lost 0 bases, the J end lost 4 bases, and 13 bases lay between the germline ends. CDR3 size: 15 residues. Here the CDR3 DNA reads TGCGCCAGCAGCCAAGACAGACTAGGGTCATACGAGCAGTACTTC. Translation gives CASSQDRLGSYEQYF.

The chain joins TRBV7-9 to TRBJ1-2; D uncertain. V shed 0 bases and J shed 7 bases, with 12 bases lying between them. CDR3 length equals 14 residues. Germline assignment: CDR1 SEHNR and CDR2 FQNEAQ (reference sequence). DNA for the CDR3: TGTGCCAGCAGCTTAGCGAATGGGGAGGCTGGCTACACCTTC. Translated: CASSLANGEAGYTF.

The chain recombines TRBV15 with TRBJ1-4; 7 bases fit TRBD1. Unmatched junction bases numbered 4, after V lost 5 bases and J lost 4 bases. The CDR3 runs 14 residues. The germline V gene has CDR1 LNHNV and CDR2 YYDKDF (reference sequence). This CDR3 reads CATSLGQINEKLFF. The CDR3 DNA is TGTGCCACCAGCTTGGGACAGATTAATGAAAAACTGTTTTTT.

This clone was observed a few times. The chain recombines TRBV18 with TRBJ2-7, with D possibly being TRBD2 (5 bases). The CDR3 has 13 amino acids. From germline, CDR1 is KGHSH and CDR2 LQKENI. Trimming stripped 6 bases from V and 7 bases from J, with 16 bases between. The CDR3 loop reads CASSPPGIGEQYF. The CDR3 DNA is TGTGCCAGCTCTCCTCCGGGGATAGGGGAGCAGTACTTC.

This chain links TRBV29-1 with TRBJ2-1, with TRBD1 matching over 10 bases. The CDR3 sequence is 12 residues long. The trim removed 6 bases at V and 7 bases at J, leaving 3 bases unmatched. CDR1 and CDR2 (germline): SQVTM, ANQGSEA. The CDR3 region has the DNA TGCAGCGTAGGACAGGGGGGTAATGAGCAGTTCTTC. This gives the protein CSVGQGGNEQFF.

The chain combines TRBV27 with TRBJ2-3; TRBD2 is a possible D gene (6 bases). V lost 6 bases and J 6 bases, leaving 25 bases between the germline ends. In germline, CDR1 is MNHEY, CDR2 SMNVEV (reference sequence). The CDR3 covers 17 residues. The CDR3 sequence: CASSPRGRNSHPDTQYF. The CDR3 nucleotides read TGTGCCAGCAGCCCTAGAGGGAGGAATTCCCATCCGGATACGCAGTATTTT.

CDR3 nucleotide sequence: TGTGCCAGCAGCGGTCGCGCAGGGGAAAGAAACACCATATATTTT. Translating it yields CASSGRAGERNTIYF. V and J are TRBV7-6 and TRBJ1-3; TRBD1 is a possible D gene (6 bases). Trimming left V 5 bases short and J 5 bases short, with 16 bases between. The germline V gene has CDR1 SGHVS and CDR2 FNYEAQ. The CDR3 is made up of 15 amino acids. Filled out from reference TRBV7-6 and TRBJ1-3, the complete variable domain reads GAGVSQSPRYKVTKRGQDVALRCDPISGHVSLYWYRQALGQGPEFLTYFNYEAQQDKSGLPNDRFSAERPEGSISTLTIQRTEQRDSAMYRCASSGRAGERNTIYFGEGSWLTVV.

CDR3 sequence (DNA): TGTGCCAGCTCGCTGGGACAGATCCAAGAGACCCAGTACTTC. Translating it yields CASSLGQIQETQYF. The chain carries TRBV18 and TRBJ2-5; TRBD1 matches at 7 bases. The CDR3 runs 14 residues. The junction had 5 bases not matched to a gene; V was cut back by 6 bases and J by 1 base. CDR1 is KGHSH, CDR2 LQKENI, per germline.

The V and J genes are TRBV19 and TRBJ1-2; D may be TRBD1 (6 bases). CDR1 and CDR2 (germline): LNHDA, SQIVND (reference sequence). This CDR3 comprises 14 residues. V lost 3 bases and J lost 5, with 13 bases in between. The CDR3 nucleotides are TGTGCCAGTAGTATCGCCAGGGGTTCGTATGGCTACACCTTC. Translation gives CASSIARGSYGYTF.